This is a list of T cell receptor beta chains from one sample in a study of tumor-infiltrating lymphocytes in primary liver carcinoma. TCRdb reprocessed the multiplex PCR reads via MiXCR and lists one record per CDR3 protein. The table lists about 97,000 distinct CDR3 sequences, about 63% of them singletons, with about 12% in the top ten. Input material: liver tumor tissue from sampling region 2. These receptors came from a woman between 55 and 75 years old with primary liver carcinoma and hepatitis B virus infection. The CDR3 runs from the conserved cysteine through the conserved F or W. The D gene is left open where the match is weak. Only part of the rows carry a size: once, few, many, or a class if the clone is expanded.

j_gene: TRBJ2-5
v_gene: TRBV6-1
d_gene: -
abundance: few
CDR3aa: CASSDSGPVETQYF
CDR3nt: TGTGCCAGCAGTGATTCAGGCCCAGTCGAGACCCAGTACTTC

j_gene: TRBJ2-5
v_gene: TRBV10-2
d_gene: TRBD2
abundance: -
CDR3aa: CASNEGLVGGSGETQYF
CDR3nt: TGCGCCAGCAATGAAGGACTAGTGGGAGGGTCGGGAGAGACCCAGTACTTC

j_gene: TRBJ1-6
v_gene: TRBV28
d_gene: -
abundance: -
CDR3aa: CASSIRNNSPLHF
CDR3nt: TGTGCCAGCAGTATCCGCAATAATTCACCCCTCCACTTT

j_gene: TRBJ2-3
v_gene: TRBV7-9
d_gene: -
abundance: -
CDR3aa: CASSYFVDTPYF
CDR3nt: TGTGCCAGCAGCTATTTTGTAGATACGCCGTATTTT

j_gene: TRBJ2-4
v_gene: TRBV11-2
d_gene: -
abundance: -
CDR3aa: CVSSLDGWGRDIQYF
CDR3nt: TGTGTCAGCAGTTTAGATGGTTGGGGTCGCGACATTCAGTACTTC

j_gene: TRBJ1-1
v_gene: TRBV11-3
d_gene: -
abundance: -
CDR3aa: CASSFASRIMNTEAFF
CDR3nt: TGTGCCAGCAGCTTCGCGAGTCGGATAATGAACACTGAAGCGTTCTTT

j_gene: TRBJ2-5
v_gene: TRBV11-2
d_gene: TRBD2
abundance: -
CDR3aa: CASSPYGGRRQEIQYF
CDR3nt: TGTGCCAGCAGCCCCTATGGCGGGAGAAGACAAGAGATCCAGTATTTC

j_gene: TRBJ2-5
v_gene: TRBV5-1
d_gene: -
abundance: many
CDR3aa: CASSFQETQYF
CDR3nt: TGCGCCAGCAGCTTCCAAGAGACCCAGTACTTC

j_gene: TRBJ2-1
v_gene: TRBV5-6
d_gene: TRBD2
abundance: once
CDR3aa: CASRGMTSGRSHGQFF
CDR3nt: TGTGCCAGCAGGGGCATGACTAGCGGGAGGTCCCATGGGCAGTTCTTC

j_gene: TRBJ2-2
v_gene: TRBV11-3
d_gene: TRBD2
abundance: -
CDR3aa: CASSSTSGVVTGELFF
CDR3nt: TGTGCCAGCAGTAGCACTAGCGGGGTTGTCACCGGGGAGCTGTTTTTT

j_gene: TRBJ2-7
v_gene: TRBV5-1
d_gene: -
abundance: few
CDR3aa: CASSPRLGAYYEQYF
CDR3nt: TGCGCCAGCAGCCCCCGGTTAGGGGCGTACTACGAGCAGTACTTC

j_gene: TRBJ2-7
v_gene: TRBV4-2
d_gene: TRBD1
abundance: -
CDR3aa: CVSRKEPRTGFNEQYF
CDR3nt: TGTGTCAGCAGGAAAGAACCCAGGACAGGGTTTAACGAGCAGTACTTC

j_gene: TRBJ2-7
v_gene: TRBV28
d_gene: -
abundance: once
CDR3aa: CVSMASDRAYEQYF
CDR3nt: TGTGTCAGCATGGCCTCGGACAGAGCCTACGAGCAGTACTTC

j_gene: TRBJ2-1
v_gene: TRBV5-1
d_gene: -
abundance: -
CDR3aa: CASSVGSLVGAGNEHFF
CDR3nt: -

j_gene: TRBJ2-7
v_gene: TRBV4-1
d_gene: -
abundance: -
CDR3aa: CTSSQPRTSYEQYF
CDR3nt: TGCACCAGCAGCCAACCCAGGACCTCCTACGAGCAGTACTTC

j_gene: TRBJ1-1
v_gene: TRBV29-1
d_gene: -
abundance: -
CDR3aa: CRVRVGSEAFF
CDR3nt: TGCAGAGTTCGTGTAGGCTCTGAAGCTTTCTTT

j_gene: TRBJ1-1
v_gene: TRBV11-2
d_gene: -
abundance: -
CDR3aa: CAGCLDQGGGEAFF
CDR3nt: TGTGCCGGCTGCTTAGATCAGGGCGGGGGTGAAGCTTTCTTT

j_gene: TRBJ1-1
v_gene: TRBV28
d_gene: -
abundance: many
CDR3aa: CASRSVALNMGTEAFF
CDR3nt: TGTGCCAGCAGAAGTGTCGCGTTGAACATGGGGACTGAAGCTTTCTTT

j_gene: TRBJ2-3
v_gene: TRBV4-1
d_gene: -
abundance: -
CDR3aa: CASSLGHSNTDTQYF
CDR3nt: TGCGCCAGCAGCTTGGGACACTCCAACACAGATACGCAGTATTTT

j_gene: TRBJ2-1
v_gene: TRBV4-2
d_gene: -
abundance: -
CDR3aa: CASSQGQQVAQNIQFF
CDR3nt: TGTGCCAGCAGCCAAGGTCAGCAGGTTGCCCAAAACATTCAGTTCTTC